This T cell receptor beta chain is drawn from a study of T cell responses to AZD1222 COVID-19 vaccine (dated by TCRdb to the early 2020s). A note on the overall study: AZD1222 recipients whose second dose came at about 4 weeks and those whose second dose came at about 12 weeks were combined into one group, since spike-specific TCR depth and breadth did not differ between the two schedules. TCR sequencing was performed for about 240 trial participants, of whom some 200 were given two doses of AZD1222 and around 25 were given two doses of MenACWY control vaccine. Trial participants were enrolled by age into subgroups of 18-55, 56-69 and 70-plus years, and roughly 160, 29 and 62 TCR-sequenced participants, respectively, were included in these subgroups. On the study overall, not on this receptor specifically: The 56-69-year group was small, and its depth increase did not reach significance, likely because of low power. CD4 TCRs associated with the vaccine covered the entire spike protein, and the dominant responses were in regions 160-218 and 743-854. Reportedly, close to half of the unique spike-specific TCRs recognized epitopes lying outside the regions that are mutated in the B.1.351 and B.1.1.7 variants. Because no day 14 peak-response samples were available, repertoires were characterized only after the peak T cell response. Spike-specific TCR breadth and depth rose significantly after two AZD1222 doses compared with day 0 and with MenACWY recipients. Participants were mostly white British, with more females than males. The authors suggested clonal diversity may have been underestimated. Conclusions about previously exposed vaccinees were limited because only five to seven AZD1222 recipients were SARS-CoV-2 seropositive at baseline.

The CDR3 regions of human TCRbeta chains were analyzed by immunosequencing. In the source study's methods: Repertoire TCRs were matched against a reference library of SARS-CoV-2-specific TCRs generated with the MIRA antigen-specificity platform. Breadth meant the fraction of unique TCRs that were SARS-CoV-2-associated, whereas depth meant the fraction of total T cells that were SARS-CoV-2-associated. Using the MIRA data, each spike-specific TCR was assigned both to the spike region to which the TCR was reactive and to a CD4 or CD8 class. Log10-transformed breadth and depth values were compared by one-way ANOVA with Sidak's multiple comparisons tests. TCRdb provides this immuneACCESS table in a form limited to in-frame rearrangements. Some clones are lacking; in checked studies, under half of them reflect an unresolved V gene, and why the rest are absent is not known. That table is the source of V, J and clone size, and D and trimming were worked out from the DNA. This sample comprises around 110,000 clones, approximately 93% of them detected only once. Of the sample, just under 3% is held by the ten largest clones.

A note on this clone: What antigen it recognizes has not been identified. No base quality information exists; no much larger clone differs at one position.

Interpreted using the paper, the time point label stands for: baseline before first vaccination. Vaccinee samples came from UK trials COV001 and COV002, including a single-blind randomized controlled phase 2/3 trial of AZD1222 (ChAdOx1 nCoV-19) in healthy adults. Trial participant PBMC samples were collected at day 0 and day 28 after the second dose for TCRbeta chain sequencing. Sequenced here: peripheral blood, sampled on day 0 of AZD1222 vaccination. This sequence was found in an adult in good health.

The CDR3 region has the sequence CASSQDREYTEAFF. The nucleotide sequence reads TGCGCCAGCAGCCAAGACAGGGAGTACACTGAAGCTTTCTTT. The sequence is built from TRBV4-1 and TRBJ1-1; the D gene is possibly TRBD1, with 5 bases matching. The germline ends are 8 bases apart after V is trimmed by 0 bases and J by 3 bases. The germline V gene sets CDR1 to MGHRA and CDR2 to YSYEKL. Counted from cysteine to phenylalanine, this CDR3 has 14 amino acids. Kept here is only the CDR3 DNA, which spans 42 bases and is read in frame from base 1.